The table lists the clone carrying this T cell receptor beta chain with a count of one. Its antigen is not identified. The sample is drawn from a study of Ad26.COV2.S vaccination and SARS-CoV-2 variants. General study findings and limits: Substantial post-vaccination breadth of spike-specific CD8+ and CD4+ T cell responses was reported. Spike-specific TCR breadth was greater after Ad26.COV2.S than placebo.

Treatment given: some 20 received Ad26.COV2.S at low or high dose, single or two shots; about 5 received placebo; per-sample allocation not given. Sampling occurred on day 63 after the first vaccine or placebo injection. Adults aged 18-55 years in Boston included the donor. TCRdb's copy holds only in-frame clones and misses some; the assay was immunoSEQ multiplex PCR. Of about 480,000 clones listed, about 83% are singletons. This specimen was peripheral blood, taken in a trial of Ad26.COV2.S vaccine versus placebo. This clonotype was sampled from a person aged 18-65 years who received the Ad26.COV2.S COVID-19 vaccine or a placebo.

For the CDR3, the DNA is TGTGCCAGCAGCAAAATCAGGGGGACAGGGGTTCGTCCCCCATATGGCTACACCTTC. This sequence encodes CASSKIRGTGVRPPYGYTF. This chain uses TRBV21-1 with TRBJ1-2; the DNA was not compared with TRBD1, the D call given in the table. TRBV21-1 is flagged as a pseudogene. The CDR3 runs 19 residues.